The 30 T cell receptor beta chains below come from one sample, sequenced in a study of blood T cell repertoires in COVID-19. Measured with immunoSEQ multiplex PCR; TCRdb has only the in-frame clones, and not every one. The sample consists of 35,000 to 50,000 clones, roughly 88% of them appearing once. Sequencing input: peripheral blood. These receptors all come from a human donor in a cohort sampled during active COVID-19.

This chain joins TRBV28 and TRBJ1-2; 7 nucleotides line up with TRBD1. V lost 6 bases, J lost 0 bases, and 7 bases stayed unmatched. This CDR3 is built from 15 residues. CDR1 is MDHEN, CDR2 SYDVKM, per germline. This CDR3 is CASSPMGQPNYGYTF. Here the CDR3 DNA reads TGTGCCAGCAGCCCTATGGGACAGCCTAACTATGGCTACACCTTC.

The chain carries TRBV27 and TRBJ1-2, with D unresolved. This CDR3 is 16 amino acids long. Trimming removed 6 bases at V and 3 bases at J, with 20 bases between. CDR1 and CDR2 from the germline V gene are MNHEY and SMNVEV (reference sequence). This CDR3 reads CASSRPPGLRDYGYTF. In DNA form, the CDR3 reads TGTGCCAGCAGCCGTCCTCCTGGACTACGGGACTATGGCTACACCTTC.

V usage is TRBV4-2 and J usage is TRBJ1-1; TRBD1 matches 8 bases. V lost 3 bases, J lost 5 bases, and 11 bases stayed unmatched. This CDR3 contains 16 residues. Germline CDR1 is LGHNA and CDR2 is YNFKEQ. The DNA of the CDR3 is TGTGCCAGCAGCCAGGCTCAGGGGGCGCGAGATACTGAAGCTTTCTTT. As protein: CASSQAQGARDTEAFF.

This clone was observed a few times. J is TRBJ1-2 and V is TRBV6-4; TRBD1 might be the D (5 bases). The V and J ends lost 5 bases and 8 bases respectively, with 18 bases between them. This CDR3 is built from 14 residues. Per germline, CDR1 MRHNA and CDR2 SNTAGT. The CDR3 is CASSTNHDSGGYTF. The CDR3 DNA reads TGTGCCAGCAGTACAAATCATGACAGTGGAGGCTACACCTTC.

The rearrangement uses TRBV30 and TRBJ1-6, with D perhaps TRBD1 (5 bases). V shed 3 bases and J shed 8 bases, with 14 bases lying between them. Looked up from germline, CDR1 is GTSNPN and CDR2 is SVGIG (reference sequence). The CDR3 is made up of 14 amino acids. CDR3 protein: CAWRGGHLDSPLHF. The CDR3 DNA sequence: TGTGCCTGGAGGGGCGGACACTTAGATTCACCCCTCCACTTT. The whole variable domain, filled in from reference TRBV30 and TRBJ1-6, reads SQTIHQWPATLVQPVGSPLSLECTVEGTSNPNLYWYRQAAGRGLQLLFYSVGIGQISSEVPQNLSASRPQDRQFILSSKKLLLSDSGFYLCAWRGGHLDSPLHFGNGTRLTVT.

To note about this clone: One junction end disagrees with the germline gene, perhaps due to a read error. The genes are TRBV6-6 and TRBJ1-5; TRBD1 matches 8 bases. CDR3 length: 15 amino acids. Germline V lookup: CDR1 MNHNY, CDR2 SVGAGI (reference sequence). In nucleotides, the CDR3 is TGTGCCAGCAGTTACAGACAGGGGCGCAATCAGCTCCAGCATTTT. Translating it yields CASSYRQGRNQLQHF.

This clone appeared a single time. The chain employs TRBV4-3 and TRBJ1-2, with TRBD1 as a possible D gene (6 bases). V was pared by 4 bases and J by 8 bases, with 14 bases between. The CDR3 totals 13 residues. Looked up from germline, CDR1 is LGHNA and CDR2 is YSLEER. DNA for the CDR3: TGCGCCAGCAGCCCGACAGGTCCTCGCGGCTACACCTTC. This sequence encodes CASSPTGPRGYTF.

This clone was found a few times. CDR3 sequence: CASTPVPGGVFNEQFF. In DNA form, the CDR3 reads TGCGCCAGCACCCCCGTTCCTGGGGGGGTTTTTAATGAGCAGTTCTTC. The chain recombines TRBV5-1 with TRBJ2-1; 7 bases align to TRBD2. V was clipped by 6 bases and J by 7 bases; unmatched bases: 16. The CDR3 extends over 16 amino acids. Looked up from germline, CDR1 is SGHRS and CDR2 is YFSETQ.

The chain recombines TRBV30 with TRBJ1-1; no definite D call. This CDR3 comprises 14 residues. CDR1 is GTSNPN, CDR2 SVGIG, per germline (reference sequence). Trimming removed 2 bases at V and 0 bases at J, with 10 bases between. CDR3: CAWSLKTVNTEAFF. The CDR3 nucleotides are TGTGCCTGGAGTCTTAAGACTGTGAACACTGAAGCTTTCTTT.

V is TRBV5-1 and J is TRBJ1-5, with a tentative D call TRBD1 (6 bases). Per the germline V gene, CDR1 is SGHRS and CDR2 is YFSETQ. This CDR3 has 14 amino acids. V gave up 4 bases and J gave up 2 bases, with 10 bases separating them. CDR3 in DNA: TGCGCCAGCAGCGCGACAGGTGGCAATCAGCCCCAGCATTTT. This gives the protein CASSATGGNQPQHF.

J is TRBJ1-1 and V is TRBV25-1; D gene uncertain. Deletions cut 1 base from V and 1 base from J, with 7 bases between. Germline assignment: CDR1 MGHDK and CDR2 SYGVNS. The CDR3 consists of 14 residues. CDR3: CASSEWAGNTEAFF. The CDR3 bases are TGTGCCAGCAGTGAATGGGCCGGGAACACTGAAGCTTTCTTT.

The genes are TRBV6-1 and TRBJ2-3; the match to TRBD1 covers 7 bases. The CDR3 consists of 16 residues. Germline-derived CDR1 and CDR2 are MNHNS and SASEGT. V dropped 1 base and J dropped 2; count of bases not matched to a gene: 6. CDR3 DNA: TGTGCCAGCAGTGAAGTTTACAGGGGTAACACAGATACGCAGTATTTT. Residues: CASSEVYRGNTDTQYF.

The V call is TRBV2, the J call TRBJ1-5, with D possibly TRBD1 on 5 matching bases. Trimming removed 9 bases at V and 0 bases at J, with 15 bases between. Germline V gene lookup returns CDR1 SNHLY and CDR2 FYNNEI. CDR3 length equals 15 residues. CDR3 loop: CASLRARGSNQPQHF. The CDR3 bases are TGTGCCAGTCTACGAGCAAGGGGTAGCAATCAGCCCCAGCATTTT.

The genes are TRBV9 and TRBJ1-1, with D tentatively TRBD1 (6 bases). This CDR3 is 15 amino acids long. V was shortened by 0 bases and J by 1 base, with 10 bases between the two germline ends. Germline CDR1 reads SGDLS; CDR2 reads YYNGEE. The CDR3 DNA reads as TGTGCCAGCAGCGTAGTGCCGGGACAGAACACTGAAGCTTTCTTT. Its protein is CASSVVPGQNTEAFF. Variable domain in full (rest from reference TRBV9 and TRBJ1-1): DSGVTQTPKHLITATGQRVTLRCSPRSGDLSVYWYQQSLDQGLQFLIQYYNGEERAKGNILERFSAQQFPDLHSELNLSSLELGDSALYFCASSVVPGQNTEAFFGQGTRLTVV.

V usage is TRBV5-4 and J usage is TRBJ1-2; weak D call: TRBD1 (5 bases). V lost 0 bases and J 3 bases, leaving 15 bases between the germline ends. CDR1 is SGHNT, CDR2 YYREEE, per germline (reference sequence). The CDR3 extends over 16 amino acids. This CDR3 reads CASSLGAGLGDYGYTF. The CDR3 DNA reads TGTGCCAGCAGCTTGGGGGCGGGATTGGGGGACTATGGCTACACCTTC.

The V gene is TRBV3-1 (or the pseudogene TRBV3-2), the J gene TRBJ2-1; no firm D call. The CDR3 totals 11 residues. CDR1 LGHDT and CDR2 YNNKEL come from the germline V gene (reference sequence). Between the trimmed V and J ends, which lost 1 base and 16 bases, there was a span of 11 bases. The CDR3 bases are TGTGCCAGCAGCCAAGGTCCTCAGGTTTTCTTC. Translating gives CASSQGPQVFF.

J is TRBJ2-2 and V is TRBV25-1; 8 bases agree with TRBD1. J gave up 1 base and V 6 bases, and 1 base lay outside the gene matches. Germline CDR1 and CDR2: MGHDK and SYGVNS. The CDR3 contains 14 residues. The chain's CDR3 is CASRQGGNTGELFF. The CDR3 DNA reads TGTGCCAGCAGACAGGGGGGGAACACCGGGGAGCTGTTTTTT. Filled out from reference TRBV25-1 and TRBJ2-2, the complete variable domain reads EADIYQTPRYLVIGTGKKITLECSQTMGHDKMYWYQQDPGMELHLIHYSYGVNSTEKGDLSSESTVSRIRTEHFPLTLESARPSHTSQYLCASRQGGNTGELFFGEGSRLTVL.

This chain joins TRBV27 and TRBJ2-7, with TRBD1 matching 11 bases. The CDR3 is made up of 15 amino acids. Germline V gene sequence: CDR1 MNHEY, CDR2 SMNVEV (reference sequence). The junction had 10 bases not matched to a gene; V was cut back by 8 bases and J by 4 bases. The CDR3 DNA sequence: TGTGCCAGCTGGGACAGGACAGGGGGCGATTACGAGCAGTACTTC. Protein product: CASWDRTGGDYEQYF.

This chain uses TRBV5-1 with TRBJ1-2; D not resolved. This CDR3 contains 14 residues. The V gene's germline CDR1 is SGHRS and CDR2 YFSETQ. The V and J ends lost 4 bases and 7 bases respectively, with 17 bases between them. CDR3 in amino acids: CASSNPGIWLGYTF. The CDR3 coding sequence is TGCGCCAGCAGCAACCCAGGAATTTGGCTTGGCTACACCTTC.

V is TRBV6-5 and J is TRBJ1-2; unclear D gene. This CDR3 has 13 amino acids. Germline CDR1 reads MNHEY; CDR2 reads SVGAGI. Trimming left V 7 bases short and J 4 bases short, with 13 bases between. CDR3 in amino acids: CASTVLSVYGYTF. In DNA, the CDR3 is TGTGCCAGCACCGTCCTCTCCGTCTATGGCTACACCTTC.

The chain couples TRBV18 to TRBJ1-1; D is uncertain. Trimming removed 6 bases from V and 1 base from J, with 9 bases in between. In germline, CDR1 is KGHSH, CDR2 LQKENI. CDR3 size: 13 residues. Written as DNA, the CDR3 is TGTGCCAGCTCGCGACACGAGAACACTGAAGCTTTCTTT. As protein: CASSRHENTEAFF.

The chain uses TRBV24-1 and TRBJ2-2, with D maybe TRBD2 (6 bases). CDR1 is KGHDR and CDR2 is SFDVKD in the germline V gene. V was pared by 7 bases and J by 4 bases, with 12 bases between. The CDR3 runs to 14 residues. DNA of the CDR3: TGTGCCACCAGGGAGGGATGGCTCACCGGGGAGCTGTTTTTT. It is translated as CATREGWLTGELFF.

The chain recombines TRBV6-5 with TRBJ2-7, with 8 bases lining up with TRBD1. With 6 bases clipped from V and 2 bases from J, the junction kept 6 bases outside the gene matches. Germline loops: CDR1 MNHEY, CDR2 SVGAGI. The CDR3 loop spans 14 amino acids. CDR3 protein: CASRDREGTYEQYF. The CDR3 bases are TGTGCCAGCAGGGACAGGGAAGGGACCTACGAGCAGTACTTC.

This clone was recorded once. This rearrangement joins TRBV11-1 to TRBJ2-5; possibly TRBD2 for D (6 bases). The ends were cut back, 7 bases at V and 4 bases at J, with 16 bases in the middle. There are 14 residues in the CDR3. The germline gives CDR1 SGHAT, CDR2 FQDESV (reference sequence). CDR3 loop: CASTKQTAGETQYF. CDR3 in DNA: TGTGCCAGCACCAAACAGACAGCGGGAGAGACCCAGTACTTC. Based on the CDR3 plus reference TRBV11-1 and TRBJ2-5, the full variable domain is EAEVAQSPRYKITEKSQAVAFWCDPISGHATLYWYRQILGQGPELLVQFQDESVVDDSQLPKDRFSAERLKGVDSTLKIQPAELGDSAMYLCASTKQTAGETQYFGPGTRLLVL.

This chain connects TRBV5-1 to TRBJ1-1; no clear D gene. This CDR3 has 18 amino acids. V was trimmed by 4 bases and J by 4 bases, leaving 26 bases between them. Germline V gene lookup returns CDR1 SGHRS and CDR2 YFSETQ. The CDR3 spells CASSQTPTKEGWGTEAFF. In DNA, the CDR3 is TGCGCCAGCAGCCAAACTCCCACAAAGGAGGGTTGGGGCACTGAAGCTTTCTTT.

J is TRBJ2-7 and V is TRBV3-1 (or the pseudogene TRBV3-2); TRBD2 is a possible D gene (6 bases). Trimming took 4 bases from V and 6 from J, leaving 16 bases between them. Germline V lookup: CDR1 LGHDT, CDR2 YNNKEL (reference sequence). CDR3 length equals 14 residues. DNA of the CDR3: TGTGCCAGCAGCCTACGTTACCTCGGGGGCGAGCAGTACTTC. Amino acids: CASSLRYLGGEQYF.

V gene TRBV5-1 combines with J gene TRBJ2-1, with D possibly matching TRBD2 (6 bases). In germline, CDR1 is SGHRS, CDR2 YFSETQ. The V gene lost 0 bases and the J gene lost 4 bases, with 11 bases spanning the gap. CDR3 length: 15 amino acids. CDR3 coding DNA: TGCGCCAGCAGCTTGGAGGCGGGGCTATACAATGAGCAGTTCTTC. Protein: CASSLEAGLYNEQFF.

The DNA for the CDR3 is TGTGCCAGCAGTTTACTGGCGACTCCTAAGGGCAATCAGCCCCAGCATTTT. Translation gives CASSLLATPKGNQPQHF. V gene TRBV27 combines with J gene TRBJ1-5; D unclear. The CDR3 totals 17 residues. CDR1 is MNHEY and CDR2 is SMNVEV in the germline V gene (reference sequence). Between the trimmed V and J ends, which lost 2 bases and 2 bases, there was a span of 16 bases.

The chain combines TRBV5-4 with TRBJ2-2; TRBD2 might be the D (5 bases). Germline-derived CDR1 and CDR2 are SGHNT and YYREEE (reference sequence). Trimming removed 5 bases from V and 0 bases from J, with 11 bases in between. CDR3 length equals 15 residues. The CDR3 loop is CASRSGTTNTGELFF. The CDR3 DNA is TGTGCCAGCAGATCGGGAACCACGAACACCGGGGAGCTGTTTTTT.

This clone ranks as medium-sized. The chain combines TRBV19 with TRBJ1-5; weak D call: TRBD1 (6 bases). The V end lost 3 bases, the J end lost 2 bases, and 11 bases lay between the germline ends. The CDR3 runs to 15 residues. Germline CDR1 LNHDA, CDR2 SQIVND (reference sequence). The CDR3 bases are TGTGCCAGTAGTATTTCCAGGGGCGGCAATCAGCCCCAGCATTTT. Translation gives CASSISRGGNQPQHF.